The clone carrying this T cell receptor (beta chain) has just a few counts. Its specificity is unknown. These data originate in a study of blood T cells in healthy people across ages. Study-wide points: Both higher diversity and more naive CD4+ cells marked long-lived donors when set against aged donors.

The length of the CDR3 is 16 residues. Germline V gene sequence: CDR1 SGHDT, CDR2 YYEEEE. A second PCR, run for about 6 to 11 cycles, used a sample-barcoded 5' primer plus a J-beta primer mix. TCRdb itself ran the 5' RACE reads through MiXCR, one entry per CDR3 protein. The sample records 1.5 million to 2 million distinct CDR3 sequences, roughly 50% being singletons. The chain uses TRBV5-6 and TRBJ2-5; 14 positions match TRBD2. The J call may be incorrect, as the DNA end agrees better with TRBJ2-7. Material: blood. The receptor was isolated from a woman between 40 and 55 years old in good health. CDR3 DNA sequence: TGTGCCAGCAGCGTAACCGGGACTAGCGGGGGCTACGAGCAGTACTTC. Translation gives CASSVTGTSGGYEQYF.